Presented here are 14 T cell receptor beta chains from one specimen sequenced in a study of cytomegalovirus exposure and HLA in healthy donors. Method: immunoSEQ multiplex PCR; TCRdb's copy keeps in-frame clones and lacks some. The sample contains around 98,000 clones, approximately 88% of which appear only once. The sequenced material came from PBMCs. The receptor set was obtained from a woman aged 25 to 39 in good health and CMV-seronegative.

The chain carries TRBV28 and TRBJ1-1; 9 bases match TRBD1. This CDR3 spans 13 amino acids. Germline trimming cut 6 bases from V and 3 bases from J; bases unmatched to any gene: 2. Germline assignment: CDR1 MDHEN and CDR2 SYDVKM. The CDR3 loop is CASRGQGYTEAFF. The CDR3, as DNA: TGTGCCAGCAGGGGACAGGGATACACTGAAGCTTTCTTT.

The chain employs TRBV7-9 and TRBJ2-1, with D unclear. V was trimmed by 5 bases and J by 14 bases, leaving 4 bases between them. Germline CDR1 and CDR2: SEHNR and FQNEAQ (reference sequence). The CDR3 is made up of 8 amino acids. The CDR3 DNA reads TGTGCCAGCAGCCCCGAGTTCTTC. It encodes CASSPEFF.

The V gene is TRBV10-3, the J gene TRBJ1-1, with D possibly matching TRBD1 (5 bases). The germline gives CDR1 ENHRY, CDR2 SYGVKD. The CDR3 consists of 17 residues. The germline V and J ends were trimmed by 0 bases and 5 bases, with 19 bases remaining between them. The CDR3 loop reads CAISESRNGREETEAFF. The CDR3 coding sequence is TGTGCCATCAGTGAGTCGCGTAACGGCAGGGAGGAGACTGAAGCTTTCTTT.

The J gene is TRBJ2-1, the V gene TRBV19; 8 bases line up with TRBD2. Germline values: CDR1 LNHDA, CDR2 SQIVND (reference sequence). Germline trimming cut 4 bases from V and 9 bases from J; bases unmatched to any gene: 5. CDR3 length equals 13 residues. In nucleotides, the CDR3 is TGTGCCAGTAGTAACGGGGGGGCGGGTGAGCAGTTCTTC. This encodes CASSNGGAGEQFF.

The rearrangement joins TRBV28 to TRBJ2-5; a weak D match, TRBD1 (6 bases). Germline V gene sequence: CDR1 MDHEN, CDR2 SYDVKM. This CDR3 contains 14 residues. Trimming took off 7 bases at V and 1 base at J, with 13 bases between the two ends. CDR3 sequence reads: CASTRGQPQETQYF. CDR3 sequence (DNA): TGTGCCAGCACCAGAGGACAGCCCCAAGAGACCCAGTACTTC.

The rearrangement uses TRBV28 and TRBJ1-2; D is uncertain. The V and J ends lost 1 base and 4 bases respectively, with 10 bases between them. CDR3 size: 14 residues. Germline CDR1 MDHEN, CDR2 SYDVKM. The CDR3 nucleotides read TGTGCCAGCAGTTTATTTGCGGGAGTCTATGGCTACACCTTC. Translation gives CASSLFAGVYGYTF.

The V gene is TRBV18, the J gene TRBJ2-4, with a weak D call TRBD2 (6 bases). CDR1 KGHSH and CDR2 LQKENI come from the germline V gene. V was trimmed by 2 bases and J by 6 bases, leaving 11 bases between them. The CDR3 loop spans 14 amino acids. The CDR3 DNA reads TGTGCCAGCTCACCAGGGGGGATGTTAAACATTCAGTACTTC. Encoded protein: CASSPGGMLNIQYF.

V usage is TRBV7-2 and J usage is TRBJ1-5; D gene uncertain. Trimming shortened V by 4 bases and J by 4 bases, and 8 bases separated the two germline ends. Germline values: CDR1 SGHTA, CDR2 FQGNSA. CDR3 length equals 13 residues. CDR3 region: CASSYRGNQPQHF. As DNA, the CDR3 is TGTGCCAGCAGCTATCGAGGGAATCAGCCCCAGCATTTT.

This clone appeared once. This chain links TRBV7-2 with TRBJ2-3, with 9 bases aligning to TRBD2. V trimming: 8 bases; J trimming: 6 bases; junction bases outside the gene matches: 9. CDR3 size: 14 residues. Looked up from germline, CDR1 is SGHTA and CDR2 is FQGNSA. This chain's CDR3 is CASVNSGGSDTQYF. The CDR3, as DNA: TGTGCCAGCGTCAATAGCGGGGGCTCGGATACGCAGTATTTT.

The gene calls are TRBV6-5 and TRBJ1-2; tentative D call: TRBD1 (5 bases). Germline-derived CDR1 and CDR2 are MNHEY and SVGAGI. The CDR3 covers 14 residues. The ends were cut back, 6 bases at V and 0 bases at J, with 11 bases in the middle. CDR3 nucleotide sequence: TGTGCCAGCAGGATAGGGGTTGCTAACTATGGCTACACCTTC. This translates into CASRIGVANYGYTF.

The V call is TRBV7-3, the J call TRBJ2-1; possibly TRBD1 for D (6 bases). The V and J ends lost 5 bases and 7 bases respectively, with 15 bases between them. Germline CDR1 reads SGHTA; CDR2 reads FQGTGA. CDR3 length: 14 amino acids. CDR3 sequence reads: CASSQDSMMNEQFF. CDR3 bases: TGTGCCAGCAGCCAGGACAGTATGATGAATGAGCAGTTCTTC.

This chain joins TRBV4-1 and TRBJ1-1, with no clear D. CDR3 length: 15 amino acids. Trimming cost V 3 bases and J 1 base, with 12 bases left between them. Germline loops: CDR1 MGHRA, CDR2 YSYEKL. Here the CDR3 reads CASSHGLGENTEAFF. Here the CDR3 DNA reads TGCGCCAGCAGCCATGGGTTGGGAGAGAACACTGAAGCTTTCTTT.

This clone was observed a few times. CDR3: CASSQRQGARNSPLHF. The CDR3 region has the DNA TGCGCCAGCAGCCAAAGACAGGGGGCGAGAAATTCACCCCTCCACTTT. This sequence joins TRBV4-1 and TRBJ1-6, with TRBD1 matching 10 bases. Germline-derived CDR1 and CDR2 are MGHRA and YSYEKL. This CDR3 is built from 16 residues. V lost 2 bases and J lost 7; bases outside the gene matches: 5.

This rearrangement joins TRBV11-2 to TRBJ1-2, with unresolved D. The CDR3 spans 14 residues. V was clipped by 0 bases and J by 4 bases, with 9 bases between them. From germline, CDR1 is SGHAT and CDR2 FQNNGV. This CDR3 reads CASSLESRFYGYTF. The CDR3 bases are TGTGCCAGCAGCTTAGAATCCAGGTTCTATGGCTACACCTTC.